This T cell receptor beta chain was observed in a study of shared clonotypes between healthy human individuals. Across the study: Per donor, CD8 memory used one plate, CD8 naive used two, CD4 memory used three and CD4 naive used three.

Points from the study as a whole: In general, naive subsets displayed greater estimated richness than memory subsets did.

Details on this clone: No antigen is known for it.

An approximately 220 ng quantity of DNA, 29,000 or so T cell genomes, went into the sorted-subset replicate PCRs. Assay used: immunoSEQ multiplex PCR; TCRdb lists only in-frame clones, some missing. Counted here are roughly 1,000,000 clones, more than 75% occurring once; the ten biggest clones make up 0.52%. The CDR3 length is 14 residues. Germline CDR1 is SGHDN and CDR2 is FVKESK. Trimming removed 4 bases from V and 6 bases from J, with 12 bases in between. The V and J genes are TRBV14 and TRBJ2-2, with D possibly being TRBD2 (6 bases). The clonotype originates from a man younger than 30 in good health. Some clones in this sample may be carry-over from other donors' samples. The specimen sequenced was memory CD4+ T cells from PBMCs. Subset in this sample: CD45RA-negative fraction. The CDR3 sequence is CASSLRRAAGELFF. CDR3 nucleotide sequence: TGTGCCAGCAGCCTAAGGAGGGCCGCCGGGGAGCTGTTTTTT.